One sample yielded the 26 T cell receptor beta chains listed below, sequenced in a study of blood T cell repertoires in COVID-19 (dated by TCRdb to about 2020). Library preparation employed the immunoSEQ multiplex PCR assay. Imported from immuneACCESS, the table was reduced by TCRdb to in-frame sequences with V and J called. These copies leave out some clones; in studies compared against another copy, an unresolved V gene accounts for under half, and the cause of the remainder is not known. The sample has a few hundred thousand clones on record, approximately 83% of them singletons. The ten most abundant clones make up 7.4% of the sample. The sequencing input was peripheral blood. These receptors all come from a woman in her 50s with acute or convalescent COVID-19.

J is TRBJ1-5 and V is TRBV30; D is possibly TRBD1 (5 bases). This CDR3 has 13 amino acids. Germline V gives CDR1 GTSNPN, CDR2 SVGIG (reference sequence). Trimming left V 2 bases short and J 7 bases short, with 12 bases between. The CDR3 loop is CAWSLLGQQPQHF. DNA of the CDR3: TGTGCCTGGAGTCTCCTGGGGCAACAGCCCCAGCATTTT.

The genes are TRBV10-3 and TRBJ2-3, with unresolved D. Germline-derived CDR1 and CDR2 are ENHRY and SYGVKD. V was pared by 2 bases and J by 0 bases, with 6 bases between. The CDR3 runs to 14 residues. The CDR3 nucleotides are TGTGCCATCAGTGAGGTCCTCAGCACAGATACGCAGTATTTT. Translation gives CAISEVLSTDTQYF.

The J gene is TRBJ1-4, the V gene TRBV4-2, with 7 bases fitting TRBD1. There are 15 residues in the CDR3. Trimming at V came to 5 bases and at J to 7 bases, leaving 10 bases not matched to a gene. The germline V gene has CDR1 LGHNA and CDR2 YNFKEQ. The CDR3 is CASSEITGVGEKLFF. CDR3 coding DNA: TGTGCCAGCAGCGAAATCACAGGGGTTGGTGAAAAACTGTTTTTT.

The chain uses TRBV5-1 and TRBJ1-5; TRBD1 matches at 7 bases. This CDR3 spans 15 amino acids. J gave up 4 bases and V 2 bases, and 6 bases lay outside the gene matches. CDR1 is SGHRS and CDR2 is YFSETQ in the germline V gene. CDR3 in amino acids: CASSFTGDSNQPQHF. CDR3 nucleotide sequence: TGCGCCAGCAGCTTCACAGGGGATTCGAATCAGCCCCAGCATTTT.

As DNA, the CDR3 is TGTGCCAGCAGCCTCCGCCTTAGCGGGGGCTACAATGAGCAGTTCTTC. Residues: CASSLRLSGGYNEQFF. This chain uses TRBV9 with TRBJ2-1; 9 positions agree with TRBD2. V was pared by 4 bases and J by 3 bases, with 8 bases of the junction left unmatched. The CDR3 covers 16 residues. Germline CDR1 reads SGDLS; CDR2 reads YYNGEE.

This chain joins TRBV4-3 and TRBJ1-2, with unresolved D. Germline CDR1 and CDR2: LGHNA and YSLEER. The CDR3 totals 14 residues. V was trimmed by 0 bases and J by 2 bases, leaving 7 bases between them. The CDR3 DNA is TGCGCCAGCAGCCAAGACCATGCGAACTATGGCTACACCTTC. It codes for CASSQDHANYGYTF.

The CDR3 here is CATSDAGTSGNTIYF. The CDR3 DNA sequence: TGTGCCACCAGTGATGCCGGGACATCAGGAAACACCATATATTTT. This sequence joins TRBV24-1 and TRBJ1-3; D might be TRBD1 (6 bases). CDR1 is KGHDR and CDR2 is SFDVKD in the germline V gene. The CDR3 is 15 residues long. Trimming removed 3 bases at V and 4 bases at J, with 12 bases between.

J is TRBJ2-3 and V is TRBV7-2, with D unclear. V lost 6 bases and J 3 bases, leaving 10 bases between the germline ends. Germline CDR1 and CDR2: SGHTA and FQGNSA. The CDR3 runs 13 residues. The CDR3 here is CASREAGTDTQYF. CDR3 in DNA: TGTGCCAGCAGAGAGGCCGGGACAGATACGCAGTATTTT.

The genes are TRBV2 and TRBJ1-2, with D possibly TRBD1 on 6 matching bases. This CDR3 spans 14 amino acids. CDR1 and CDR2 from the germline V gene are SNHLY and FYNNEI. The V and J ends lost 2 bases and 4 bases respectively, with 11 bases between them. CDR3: CASSESRGPYGYTF. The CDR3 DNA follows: TGTGCCAGCAGTGAATCCAGGGGCCCCTATGGCTACACCTTC.

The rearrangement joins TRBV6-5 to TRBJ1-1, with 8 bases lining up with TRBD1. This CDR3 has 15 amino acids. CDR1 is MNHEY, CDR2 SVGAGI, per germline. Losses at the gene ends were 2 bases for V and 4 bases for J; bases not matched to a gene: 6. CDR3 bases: TGTGCCAGCAGTTACGCGCGGACAGGGCGCACTGAAGCTTTCTTT. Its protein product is CASSYARTGRTEAFF.

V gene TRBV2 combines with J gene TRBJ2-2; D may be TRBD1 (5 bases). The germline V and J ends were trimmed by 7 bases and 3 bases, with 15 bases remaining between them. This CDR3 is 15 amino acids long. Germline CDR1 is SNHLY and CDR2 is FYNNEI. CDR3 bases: TGTGCCAGCACGCAGGGTTCTTCGGACACCGGGGAGCTGTTTTTT. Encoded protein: CASTQGSSDTGELFF.

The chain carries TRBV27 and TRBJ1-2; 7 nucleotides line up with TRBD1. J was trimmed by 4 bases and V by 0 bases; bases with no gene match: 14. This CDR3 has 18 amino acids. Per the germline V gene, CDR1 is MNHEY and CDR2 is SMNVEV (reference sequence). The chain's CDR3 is CASSLSQFSTGAGYGYTF. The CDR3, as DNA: TGTGCCAGCAGTTTATCTCAGTTTTCCACAGGGGCAGGCTATGGCTACACCTTC.

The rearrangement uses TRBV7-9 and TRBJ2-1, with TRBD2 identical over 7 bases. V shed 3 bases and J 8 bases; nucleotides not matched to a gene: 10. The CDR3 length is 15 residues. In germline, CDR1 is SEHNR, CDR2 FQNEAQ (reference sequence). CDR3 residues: CASSFGVVGGDEQFF. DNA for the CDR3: TGTGCCAGCAGCTTTGGAGTAGTGGGAGGGGATGAGCAGTTCTTC.

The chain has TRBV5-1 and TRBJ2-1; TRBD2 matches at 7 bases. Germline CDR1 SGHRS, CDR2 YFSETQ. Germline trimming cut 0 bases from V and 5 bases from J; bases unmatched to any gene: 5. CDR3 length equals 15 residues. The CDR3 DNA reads TGCGCCAGCAGCTTGGCGGCGGGAGCGGACAATGAGCAGTTCTTC. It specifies CASSLAAGADNEQFF.

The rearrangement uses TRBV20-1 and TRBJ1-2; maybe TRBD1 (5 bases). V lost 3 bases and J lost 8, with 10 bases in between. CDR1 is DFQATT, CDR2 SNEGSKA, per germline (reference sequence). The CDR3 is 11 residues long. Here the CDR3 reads CSASRQGGYTF. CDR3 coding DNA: TGCAGTGCTAGTAGGCAGGGAGGCTACACCTTC.

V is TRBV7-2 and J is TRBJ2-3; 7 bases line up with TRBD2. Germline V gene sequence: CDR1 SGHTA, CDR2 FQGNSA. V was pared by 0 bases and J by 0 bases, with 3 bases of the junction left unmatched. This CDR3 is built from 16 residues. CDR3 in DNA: TGTGCCAGCAGCTTAGCTTTGGGGGGGAGCACAGATACGCAGTATTTT. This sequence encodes CASSLALGGSTDTQYF.

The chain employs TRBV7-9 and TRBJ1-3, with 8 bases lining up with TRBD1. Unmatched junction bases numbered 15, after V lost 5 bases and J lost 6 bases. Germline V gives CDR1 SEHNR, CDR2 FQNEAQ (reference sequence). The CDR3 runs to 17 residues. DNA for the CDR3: TGTGCCAGCAGCCCTCTCTGGACAGGGATAGTGGAAAACACCATATATTTT. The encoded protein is CASSPLWTGIVENTIYF.

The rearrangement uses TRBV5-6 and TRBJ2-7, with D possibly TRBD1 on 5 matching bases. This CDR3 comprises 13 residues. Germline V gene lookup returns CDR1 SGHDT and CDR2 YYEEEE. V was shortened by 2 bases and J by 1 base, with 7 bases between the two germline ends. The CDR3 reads CASSFGASYEQYF. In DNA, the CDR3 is TGTGCCAGCAGCTTTGGGGCATCCTACGAGCAGTACTTC.

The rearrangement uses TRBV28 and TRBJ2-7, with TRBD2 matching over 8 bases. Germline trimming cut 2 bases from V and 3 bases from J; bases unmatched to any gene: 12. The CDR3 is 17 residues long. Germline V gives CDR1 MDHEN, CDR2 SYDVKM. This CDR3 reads CASSLVTAGDPFYEQYF. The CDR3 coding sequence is TGTGCCAGCAGTTTAGTCACAGCGGGGGATCCTTTCTACGAGCAGTACTTC.

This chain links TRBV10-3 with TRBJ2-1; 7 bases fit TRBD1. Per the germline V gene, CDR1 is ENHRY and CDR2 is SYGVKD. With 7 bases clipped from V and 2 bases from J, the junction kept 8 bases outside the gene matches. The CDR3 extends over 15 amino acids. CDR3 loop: CAITPDRDAYNEQFF. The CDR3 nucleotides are TGTGCCATCACCCCAGACAGGGATGCCTACAATGAGCAGTTCTTC.

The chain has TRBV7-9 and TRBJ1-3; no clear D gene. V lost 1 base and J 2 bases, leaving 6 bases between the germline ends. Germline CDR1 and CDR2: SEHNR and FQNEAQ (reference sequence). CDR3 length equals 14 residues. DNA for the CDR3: TGTGCCAGCAGCTTAGATCCAGCTGGAAACACCATATATTTT. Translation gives CASSLDPAGNTIYF.

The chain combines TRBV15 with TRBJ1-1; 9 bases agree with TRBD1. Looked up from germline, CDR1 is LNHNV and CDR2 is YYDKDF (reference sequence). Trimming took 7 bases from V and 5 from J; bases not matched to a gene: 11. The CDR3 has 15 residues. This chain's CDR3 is CATKVDRGLGTEAFF. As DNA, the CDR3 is TGTGCCACCAAGGTGGACAGGGGACTAGGAACTGAAGCTTTCTTT.

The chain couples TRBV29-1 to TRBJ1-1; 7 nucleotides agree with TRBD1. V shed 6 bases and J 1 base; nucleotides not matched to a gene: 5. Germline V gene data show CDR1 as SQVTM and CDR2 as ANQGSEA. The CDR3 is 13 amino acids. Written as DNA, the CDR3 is TGCAGCGTGGCCGGGACAGAGAACACTGAAGCTTTCTTT. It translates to CSVAGTENTEAFF. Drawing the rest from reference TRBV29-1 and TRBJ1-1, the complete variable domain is SAVISQKPSRDICQRGTSLTIQCQVDSQVTMMFWYRQQPGQSLTLIATANQGSEATYESGFVIDKFPISRPNLTFSTLTVSNMSPEDSSIYLCSVAGTENTEAFFGQGTRLTVV.

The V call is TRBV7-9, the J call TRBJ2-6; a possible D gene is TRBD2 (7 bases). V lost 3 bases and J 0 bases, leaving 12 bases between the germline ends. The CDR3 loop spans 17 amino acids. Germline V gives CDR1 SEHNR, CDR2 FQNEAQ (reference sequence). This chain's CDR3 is CASSLGGGRSGANVLTF. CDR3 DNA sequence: TGTGCCAGCAGCTTGGGCGGGGGCCGCTCTGGGGCCAACGTCCTGACTTTC. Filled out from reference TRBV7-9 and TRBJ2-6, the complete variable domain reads DTGVSQNPRHKITKRGQNVTFRCDPISEHNRLYWYRQTLGQGPEFLTYFQNEAQLEKSRLLSDRFSAERPKGSFSTLEIQRTEQGDSAMYLCASSLGGGRSGANVLTFGAGSRLTVL.

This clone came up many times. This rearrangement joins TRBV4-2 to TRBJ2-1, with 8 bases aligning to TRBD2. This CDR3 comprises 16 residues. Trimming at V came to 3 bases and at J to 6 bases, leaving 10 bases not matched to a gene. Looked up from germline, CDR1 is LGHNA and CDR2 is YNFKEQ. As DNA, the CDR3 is TGTGCCAGCAGCCAGGGAATGGGACTAGGAGGCAATGAGCAGTTCTTC. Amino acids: CASSQGMGLGGNEQFF.

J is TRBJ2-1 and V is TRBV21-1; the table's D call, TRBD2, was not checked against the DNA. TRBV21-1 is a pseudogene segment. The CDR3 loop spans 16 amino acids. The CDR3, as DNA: TGTGCCAGCAGCATAGGGACAGCGGGAGGACCAAACCAGCAGTTCTTC. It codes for CASSIGTAGGPNQQFF.